These T cell receptor beta chains were read from a single sample in a study of somatic mutations in cytotoxic T cells in rheumatoid arthritis. Libraries were prepared by immunoSEQ multiplex PCR; TCRdb keeps only in-frame clonotypes and omits some of them. This sample yields 5,000 to 6,500 clones, of which about 82% are seen a single time; 40% to 55% belongs to the top ten. Sequencing was carried out using CD8+ T cells sorted from blood. These receptors originate from a woman between 45 and 65 years old with rheumatoid arthritis. Each CDR3 is given with its conserved first and last residue. The order of the fields is J gene, V gene, D gene, clone size, CDR3 protein, CDR3 DNA. D genes are given only for firm matches. Where a row states a size, it is once, few, many or the class of an expanded clone; other rows omit it.

J gene: TRBJ2-2; V gene: TRBV5-6; D gene: NA; clone size: NA; CDR3 protein: CASSQVTANTGELFF; CDR3 DNA: TGTGCCAGCAGCCAAGTCACAGCGAACACCGGGGAGCTGTTTTTT
J gene: TRBJ1-1; V gene: TRBV4-1; D gene: NA; clone size: NA; CDR3 protein: CASSQDLTPEAFF; CDR3 DNA: TGCGCCAGCAGCCAAGATCTAACTCCTGAAGCTTTCTTT
J gene: TRBJ1-2; V gene: TRBV27; D gene: NA; clone size: NA; CDR3 protein: CASSFIGTANYGYTF; CDR3 DNA: TGTGCCAGCAGTTTCATCGGAACAGCTAACTATGGCTACACCTTC
J gene: TRBJ2-1; V gene: TRBV6-1; D gene: NA; clone size: NA; CDR3 protein: CASSEGWAGATNEQFF; CDR3 DNA: TGTGCCAGCAGTGAAGGGTGGGCGGGGGCAACCAATGAGCAGTTCTTC
J gene: TRBJ2-2; V gene: TRBV7-9; D gene: NA; clone size: NA; CDR3 protein: CASSSRPGDNTGELFF; CDR3 DNA: TGTGCCAGCAGCTCCAGACCGGGAGACAACACCGGGGAGCTGTTTTTT
J gene: TRBJ2-3; V gene: TRBV4-1; D gene: NA; clone size: NA; CDR3 protein: CASSQELGTDTQYF; CDR3 DNA: TGCGCCAGCAGCCAAGAGCTAGGCACAGATACGCAGTATTTT
J gene: TRBJ2-3; V gene: TRBV2; D gene: NA; clone size: NA; CDR3 protein: CASSEEQVSTDTQYF; CDR3 DNA: TGTGCCAGCAGTGAAGAACAGGTTAGCACAGATACGCAGTATTTT
J gene: TRBJ2-2; V gene: TRBV25-1; D gene: NA; clone size: NA; CDR3 protein: CASSEYGGPRGTGELFF; CDR3 DNA: TGTGCCAGCAGTGAATACGGAGGGCCCCGGGGCACCGGGGAGCTGTTTTTT
J gene: TRBJ2-5; V gene: TRBV7-6; D gene: NA; clone size: NA; CDR3 protein: CASSFDSTQETQYF; CDR3 DNA: TGTGCCAGCAGCTTTGACAGCACCCAAGAGACCCAGTACTTC
J gene: TRBJ2-5; V gene: TRBV6-1; D gene: NA; clone size: NA; CDR3 protein: CASSELIGADASKTQYF; CDR3 DNA: TGTGCCAGCAGTGAACTGATTGGAGCGGACGCGTCGAAGACCCAGTACTTC
J gene: TRBJ1-2; V gene: TRBV14; D gene: TRBD1; clone size: NA; CDR3 protein: CASSPGTGGAYGYTF; CDR3 DNA: TGTGCCAGCAGCCCCGGGACAGGGGGCGCCTATGGCTACACCTTC
J gene: TRBJ2-7; V gene: TRBV19; D gene: NA; clone size: once; CDR3 protein: CAYPRTAPYEQYF; CDR3 DNA: TGTGCCTACCCCCGGACAGCCCCTTACGAGCAGTACTTC
J gene: TRBJ1-1; V gene: TRBV11-2; D gene: NA; clone size: NA; CDR3 protein: CASNTGRTEAFF; CDR3 DNA: TGTGCCAGCAATACAGGGCGGACTGAAGCTTTCTTT
J gene: TRBJ2-5; V gene: TRBV27; D gene: TRBD1; clone size: NA; CDR3 protein: CASSTFNSDRGETQYF; CDR3 DNA: TGTGCCAGCAGTACCTTTAACTCGGACAGGGGGGAGACCCAGTACTTC
J gene: TRBJ2-5; V gene: TRBV4-1; D gene: TRBD2; clone size: NA; CDR3 protein: CASSQSGGSETQYF; CDR3 DNA: TGCGCCAGCAGCCAGTCTGGCGGGAGCGAGACCCAGTACTTC
J gene: TRBJ2-3; V gene: TRBV6-5; D gene: TRBD1; clone size: NA; CDR3 protein: CASSYRDSATDTQYF; CDR3 DNA: TGTGCCAGCAGTTACCGGGACAGCGCCACAGATACGCAGTATTTT
J gene: TRBJ2-1; V gene: TRBV6-4; D gene: TRBD2; clone size: NA; CDR3 protein: CASSVTSGAPWDEQFF; CDR3 DNA: TGTGCCAGCAGTGTTACTAGCGGAGCCCCTTGGGATGAGCAGTTCTTC
J gene: TRBJ2-7; V gene: TRBV28; D gene: NA; clone size: NA; CDR3 protein: CASSLVQTYEQYF; CDR3 DNA: TGTGCCAGCAGTTTGGTCCAGACCTACGAGCAGTACTTC
J gene: TRBJ2-7; V gene: TRBV9; D gene: NA; clone size: NA; CDR3 protein: CASSPRTANYEQYF; CDR3 DNA: TGTGCCAGCAGCCCTCGGACAGCGAACTACGAGCAGTACTTC
J gene: TRBJ2-1; V gene: TRBV13; D gene: NA; clone size: NA; CDR3 protein: CASSLRTEDNEQFF; CDR3 DNA: TGTGCCAGCAGCTTACGGACTGAGGACAATGAGCAGTTCTTC
J gene: TRBJ1-2; V gene: TRBV15; D gene: TRBD1; clone size: NA; CDR3 protein: CATSRIAGGRGFDYGYTF; CDR3 DNA: TGTGCCACCAGCAGAATAGCAGGGGGGAGAGGGTTCGACTATGGCTACACCTTC
J gene: TRBJ2-1; V gene: TRBV18; D gene: NA; clone size: NA; CDR3 protein: CASSPDRIGVSFNEQFF; CDR3 DNA: TGTGCCAGCTCACCCGACAGGATCGGGGTTAGTTTCAATGAGCAGTTCTTC
J gene: TRBJ2-3; V gene: TRBV6-6; D gene: TRBD1; clone size: NA; CDR3 protein: CASSSPRQGFPDTQYF; CDR3 DNA: TGTGCCAGCAGTTCCCCCCGACAGGGGTTCCCAGATACGCAGTATTTT
J gene: TRBJ2-1; V gene: TRBV7-8; D gene: TRBD2; clone size: NA; CDR3 protein: CASSLPAGAGLAGYSSYNEQFF; CDR3 DNA: TGTGCCAGCAGCCTCCCGGCGGGCGCCGGACTAGCGGGCTATAGCTCCTACAATGAGCAGTTCTTC
J gene: TRBJ1-2; V gene: TRBV29-1; D gene: NA; clone size: once; CDR3 protein: CSVASVRNYGYTF; CDR3 DNA: TGCAGCGTAGCATCGGTCCGAAACTATGGCTACACCTTC
J gene: TRBJ2-1; V gene: TRBV7-8; D gene: TRBD2; clone size: NA; CDR3 protein: CASSLTSGSGGEFF; CDR3 DNA: TGTGCCAGCAGCCTGACTAGCGGGAGTGGAGGGGAGTTCTTC
J gene: TRBJ1-2; V gene: TRBV7-9; D gene: NA; clone size: once; CDR3 protein: CASSLGSDGYTF; CDR3 DNA: TGTGCCAGCAGCTTAGGTTCTGATGGCTACACCTTC
J gene: TRBJ2-1; V gene: TRBV28; D gene: TRBD2; clone size: NA; CDR3 protein: CASSLPTSGAYNEQFF; CDR3 DNA: TGTGCCAGCAGTTTACCGACTAGCGGGGCTTACAATGAGCAGTTCTTC
J gene: TRBJ2-5; V gene: TRBV5-6; D gene: TRBD2; clone size: NA; CDR3 protein: CASSPGLAVVEETQYF; CDR3 DNA: TGTGCCAGCAGCCCCGGACTAGCGGTGGTTGAAGAGACCCAGTACTTC
J gene: TRBJ1-2; V gene: TRBV9; D gene: NA; clone size: NA; CDR3 protein: CASSVGGGLVNGYTF; CDR3 DNA: TGTGCCAGCAGCGTAGGCGGGGGGCTCGTTAATGGCTACACCTTC
J gene: TRBJ2-3; V gene: TRBV9; D gene: TRBD1; clone size: NA; CDR3 protein: CASSRGQGPDTQYF; CDR3 DNA: TGTGCCAGCAGCAGGGGACAGGGTCCCGATACGCAGTATTTT
J gene: TRBJ2-1; V gene: TRBV7-9; D gene: NA; clone size: NA; CDR3 protein: CASSKGFNEQFF; CDR3 DNA: TGTGCCAGCAGCAAGGGGTTCAATGAGCAGTTCTTC
J gene: TRBJ2-1; V gene: TRBV6-5; D gene: NA; clone size: NA; CDR3 protein: CASSYSKENEQFF; CDR3 DNA: TGTGCCAGCAGTTACTCGAAGGAGAATGAGCAGTTCTTC
J gene: TRBJ2-7; V gene: TRBV6-5; D gene: TRBD1; clone size: NA; CDR3 protein: CASSPQGVDEQYF; CDR3 DNA: TGTGCCAGCAGCCCCCAGGGGGTCGACGAGCAGTACTTC
J gene: TRBJ2-2; V gene: TRBV6-5; D gene: NA; clone size: NA; CDR3 protein: CASKGFMAGELFF; CDR3 DNA: TGTGCCAGCAAGGGGTTTATGGCCGGGGAGCTGTTTTTT
J gene: TRBJ2-7; V gene: TRBV6-1; D gene: NA; clone size: NA; CDR3 protein: CASSGEHRAPYEQYF; CDR3 DNA: TGTGCCAGCAGTGGAGAGCACAGGGCTCCCTACGAGCAGTACTTC
J gene: TRBJ1-1; V gene: TRBV10-3; D gene: TRBD1; clone size: NA; CDR3 protein: CAISEGDRAYMNTEAFF; CDR3 DNA: TGTGCCATCAGTGAGGGGGACAGGGCCTACATGAACACTGAAGCTTTCTTT
J gene: TRBJ1-2; V gene: TRBV6-4; D gene: NA; clone size: NA; CDR3 protein: CASSPGGDYGYTF; CDR3 DNA: TGTGCCAGCAGTCCGGGTGGAGACTATGGCTACACCTTC
J gene: TRBJ2-7; V gene: TRBV27; D gene: TRBD2; clone size: NA; CDR3 protein: CASSFVAGGLYEQYF; CDR3 DNA: TGTGCCAGCAGCTTCGTAGCGGGAGGGCTCTACGAGCAGTACTTC
J gene: TRBJ2-7; V gene: TRBV11-3; D gene: TRBD2; clone size: NA; CDR3 protein: CASSQNPSGTYEQYF; CDR3 DNA: TGTGCCAGCAGCCAGAACCCTAGCGGGACGTACGAGCAGTACTTC
J gene: TRBJ1-4; V gene: TRBV29-1; D gene: NA; clone size: few; CDR3 protein: CSVQALGKLFF; CDR3 DNA: TGCAGCGTCCAGGCTCTGGGAAAACTGTTTTTT
J gene: TRBJ2-1; V gene: TRBV7-9; D gene: NA; clone size: NA; CDR3 protein: CASSPLAIEQFF; CDR3 DNA: TGTGCCAGCAGCCCTCTAGCGATTGAGCAGTTCTTC
J gene: TRBJ2-1; V gene: TRBV6-5; D gene: TRBD2; clone size: few; CDR3 protein: CATRLAGESNEQFF; CDR3 DNA: TGTGCCACCAGACTAGCGGGAGAAAGCAATGAGCAGTTCTTC
J gene: TRBJ1-2; V gene: TRBV29-1; D gene: TRBD1; clone size: NA; CDR3 protein: CSVDLGQGIEGYTF; CDR3 DNA: TGCAGCGTTGATTTGGGACAGGGGATTGAAGGCTACACCTTC
J gene: TRBJ2-1; V gene: TRBV2; D gene: NA; clone size: NA; CDR3 protein: CASSDGRGGRRSEQFF; CDR3 DNA: TGTGCCAGCAGTGACGGGCGCGGGGGCCGACGGAGTGAGCAGTTCTTC
J gene: TRBJ1-2; V gene: TRBV9; D gene: TRBD1; clone size: NA; CDR3 protein: CASSPRTGNNAKVYGYTF; CDR3 DNA: TGTGCCAGCAGCCCCCGGACAGGAAACAACGCTAAGGTCTATGGCTACACCTTC
J gene: TRBJ2-7; V gene: TRBV4-2; D gene: TRBD1; clone size: NA; CDR3 protein: CASSHAGTGGSVYEQYF; CDR3 DNA: TGTGCCAGCAGCCATGCCGGGACAGGGGGTTCCGTCTACGAGCAGTACTTC
J gene: TRBJ2-7; V gene: TRBV6-5; D gene: TRBD1; clone size: NA; CDR3 protein: CASSAGQGPTYEQYF; CDR3 DNA: TGTGCCAGCAGTGCCGGACAGGGTCCCACCTACGAGCAGTACTTC
J gene: TRBJ2-7; V gene: TRBV29-1; D gene: TRBD2; clone size: NA; CDR3 protein: CSGRTGGYEQYF; CDR3 DNA: TGCAGCGGTCGGACCGGGGGGTACGAGCAGTACTTC
J gene: TRBJ2-2; V gene: TRBV5-6; D gene: TRBD1; clone size: NA; CDR3 protein: CASSLASRGLTGELFF; CDR3 DNA: TGTGCCAGCAGCTTGGCAAGCAGGGGGCTTACCGGGGAGCTGTTTTTT
J gene: TRBJ1-2; V gene: TRBV7-9; D gene: NA; clone size: NA; CDR3 protein: CASSTDSYGYTF; CDR3 DNA: TGTGCCAGCAGCACTGACAGTTATGGCTACACCTTC
J gene: TRBJ2-2; V gene: TRBV15; D gene: TRBD1; clone size: NA; CDR3 protein: CATSRVGDRVTGELFF; CDR3 DNA: TGTGCCACCAGCAGAGTAGGAGACAGGGTCACCGGGGAGCTGTTTTTT